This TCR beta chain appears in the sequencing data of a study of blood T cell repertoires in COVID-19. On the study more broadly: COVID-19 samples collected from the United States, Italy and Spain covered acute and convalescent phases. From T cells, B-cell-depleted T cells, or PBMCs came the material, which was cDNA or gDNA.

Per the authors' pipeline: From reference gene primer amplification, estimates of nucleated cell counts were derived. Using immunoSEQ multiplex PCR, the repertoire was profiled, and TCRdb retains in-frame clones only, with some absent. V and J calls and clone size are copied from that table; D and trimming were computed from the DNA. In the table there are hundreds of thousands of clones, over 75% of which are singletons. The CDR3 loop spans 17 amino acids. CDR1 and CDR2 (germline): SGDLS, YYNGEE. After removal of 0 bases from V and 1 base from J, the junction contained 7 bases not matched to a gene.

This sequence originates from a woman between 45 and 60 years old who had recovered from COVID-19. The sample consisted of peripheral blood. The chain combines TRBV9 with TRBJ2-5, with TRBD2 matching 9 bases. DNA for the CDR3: TGTGCCAGCAGCGTAGGTATGAGCGGGGGGATCCAAGAGACCCAGTACTTC. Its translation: CASSVGMSGGIQETQYF.